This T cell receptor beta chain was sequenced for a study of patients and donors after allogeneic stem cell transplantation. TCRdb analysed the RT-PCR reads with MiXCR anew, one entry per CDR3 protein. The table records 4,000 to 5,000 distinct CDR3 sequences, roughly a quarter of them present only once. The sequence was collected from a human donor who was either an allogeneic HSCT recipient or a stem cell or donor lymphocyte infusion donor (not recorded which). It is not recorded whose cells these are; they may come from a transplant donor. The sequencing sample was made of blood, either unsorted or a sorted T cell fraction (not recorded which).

CDR3 region: CASSSDLAGVGNEQFF. The CDR3 DNA reads as TGTGCCAGCAGCTCCGATCTAGCGGGAGTGGGGAATGAGCAGTTCTTC. This chain uses TRBV11-1 with TRBJ2-1; 10 bases agree with TRBD2. V trimming: 4 bases; J trimming: 7 bases; junction bases outside the gene matches: 10. The CDR3 is made up of 16 amino acids. Looked up from germline, CDR1 is SGHAT and CDR2 is FQDESV (reference sequence).